A single sample gave rise to the 31 T cell receptor beta chains below, sequenced in a study of shared clonotypes between healthy human individuals. Assay used: immunoSEQ multiplex PCR; TCRdb lists only in-frame clones, some missing. In the table there are over a million clones, 78% of which are singletons. The specimen sequenced was memory CD4+ T cells from PBMCs. The subset is: CD45RA-negative fraction. These receptor sequences come from a man aged 18 to 29 in good health. Some clones in this sample may be carry-over from other donors' samples.

The rearrangement links TRBV6-1 to TRBJ1-5; 8 bases agree with TRBD1. Germline-derived CDR1 and CDR2 are MNHNS and SASEGT. Trimming removed 4 bases from V and 4 bases from J; junction bases left unmatched: 6. This CDR3 has 15 amino acids. This CDR3 is CASSGARQGNQPQHF. CDR3 bases: TGTGCCAGCAGTGGGGCGCGACAGGGGAATCAGCCCCAGCATTTT.

The V gene is TRBV13, the J gene TRBJ2-7; a weak D match, TRBD2 (8 bases). V was clipped by 5 bases and J by 5 bases, with 22 bases between them. Germline V gene sequence: CDR1 PRHDT, CDR2 FYEKMQ (reference sequence). This CDR3 is built from 16 residues. The CDR3 region is CASSAGGVAGTHEQYF. The CDR3 DNA is TGTGCCAGCAGCGCAGGGGGGGTAGCGGGAACCCACGAGCAGTACTTC.

The chain links TRBV6-1 to TRBJ2-1; D may be TRBD2 (5 bases). CDR3 length equals 15 residues. Trimming removed 7 bases at V and 2 bases at J, with 15 bases between. Germline CDR1 and CDR2: MNHNS and SASEGT. This CDR3 is CASTVVLAAYNEQFF. The CDR3 DNA is TGTGCCAGCACAGTAGTGCTAGCCGCCTACAATGAGCAGTTCTTC.

The chain carries TRBV19 and TRBJ1-5; D ambiguous. V shed 1 base and J shed 5 bases, with 9 bases lying between them. The CDR3 contains 14 residues. CDR1 and CDR2 (germline): LNHDA, SQIVND (reference sequence). CDR3 DNA sequence: TGTGCCAGTAGTATAGTAAGGATAGATCAGCCCCAGCATTTT. Residues: CASSIVRIDQPQHF.

The chain carries TRBV7-9 and TRBJ1-1; D may be TRBD1 (5 bases). This CDR3 region has 14 residues. Germline V gene lookup returns CDR1 SEHNR and CDR2 FQNEAQ (reference sequence). V was pared by 5 bases and J by 3 bases, with 13 bases between. CDR3 sequence reads: CASSLGRGHTEAFF. The CDR3 region has the DNA TGTGCCAGCAGCCTAGGAAGGGGACACACTGAAGCTTTCTTT.

The chain couples TRBV7-2 to TRBJ2-7; TRBD2 agrees at 13 bases. This CDR3 region has 18 residues. Germline CDR1 and CDR2: SGHTA and FQGNSA. V trimming: 4 bases; J trimming: 5 bases; junction bases outside the gene matches: 14. The CDR3 sequence is CASSSSPQLAGGPNEQYF. Here the CDR3 DNA reads TGTGCCAGCAGCTCCTCCCCCCAACTAGCGGGAGGGCCAAACGAGCAGTACTTC.

This chain links TRBV5-5 with TRBJ1-1, with unresolved D. Per the germline V gene, CDR1 is SGHKS and CDR2 is YYEKEE (reference sequence). Trimming stripped 4 bases from V and 7 bases from J, with 14 bases between. The CDR3 covers 13 residues. CDR3 DNA: TGTGCCAGCAGCGCGACGGCCGTAGGTGAAGCTTTCTTT. It encodes CASSATAVGEAFF.

With regard to this clone: Other DNA sequences from this sample encode an identical CDR3 as well. This chain's CDR3 is CASSSTSFRDTEAFF. The CDR3 nucleotides read TGCGCCAGCAGCTCGACGTCCTTCAGGGACACTGAAGCTTTCTTT. The J gene is TRBJ1-1, the V gene TRBV4-3; D is perhaps TRBD1 (5 bases). The CDR3 runs to 15 residues. The germline CDR1 and CDR2 sequences are LGHNA and YSLEER. V was trimmed by 5 bases and J by 3 bases, leaving 16 bases between them.

The chain employs TRBV28 and TRBJ1-2, with D maybe TRBD1 (5 bases). The CDR3 has 16 residues. The V end lost 6 bases, the J end lost 7 bases, and 24 bases lay between the germline ends. The germline gives CDR1 MDHEN, CDR2 SYDVKM. The CDR3 sequence: CASSNTPLAGQGGYTF. The CDR3 DNA sequence: TGTGCCAGCAGCAACACACCCCTGGCAGGGCAGGGTGGCTACACCTTC.

The chain combines TRBV7-2 with TRBJ2-1, with D perhaps matching TRBD2 (5 bases). The germline V gene has CDR1 SGHTA and CDR2 FQGNSA. This CDR3 has 13 amino acids. The germline V and J ends were trimmed by 1 base and 9 bases, with 10 bases remaining between them. As DNA, the CDR3 is TGTGCCAGCAGCTTAGGGGGAGATCTTGAGCAGTTCTTC. It encodes CASSLGGDLEQFF.

This clone was seen a few times. The chain employs TRBV19 and TRBJ1-4; no reliable D call. Trimming stripped 10 bases from V and 1 base from J, with 13 bases between. The CDR3 sequence is 14 residues long. Germline values: CDR1 LNHDA, CDR2 SQIVND (reference sequence). This chain's CDR3 is CATRRDLTNEKLFF. The CDR3 region has the DNA TGTGCCACCCGGAGGGATTTAACTAATGAAAAACTGTTTTTT.

This clone was recorded only once. The chain is built from TRBV7-9 and TRBJ1-1; D is possibly TRBD1 (6 bases). With 5 bases removed from V and 2 bases from J, the gap between germline ends came to 15 bases. The germline gives CDR1 SEHNR, CDR2 FQNEAQ (reference sequence). This CDR3 is built from 15 residues. The CDR3 DNA follows: TGTGCCAGCAGCGCAGGGGAATCTCGAAACACTGAAGCTTTCTTT. Amino acid sequence: CASSAGESRNTEAFF.

The chain carries TRBV6-1 and TRBJ2-2; TRBD1 is a possible D gene (6 bases). V was clipped by 0 bases and J by 0 bases, with 17 bases between them. The germline V gene has CDR1 MNHNS and CDR2 SASEGT. The CDR3 consists of 19 residues. This chain's CDR3 is CASSEAFRAGAANTGELFF. As DNA, the CDR3 is TGTGCCAGCAGTGAAGCGTTCAGGGCAGGGGCCGCGAACACCGGGGAGCTGTTTTTT.

The chain employs TRBV13 and TRBJ1-5; D is unclear. The CDR3 length is 13 residues. CDR1 PRHDT and CDR2 FYEKMQ come from the germline V gene (reference sequence). Trimming cost V 2 bases and J 4 bases, with 6 bases left between them. The CDR3 DNA reads TGTGCCAGCAGCTTAAGCAGAAATCAGCCCCAGCATTTT. It is translated as CASSLSRNQPQHF.

This chain joins TRBV6-4 and TRBJ2-7; no clear D. This CDR3 is built from 15 residues. Deletions cut 10 bases from V and 0 bases from J, with 19 bases between. Per the germline V gene, CDR1 is MRHNA and CDR2 is SNTAGT. The CDR3 loop is CATLKGPWPSYEQYF. CDR3 nucleotide sequence: TGTGCCACTCTGAAGGGCCCGTGGCCCTCCTACGAGCAGTACTTC.

Many counts were recorded for this clone. J is TRBJ2-5 and V is TRBV14; D might be TRBD2 (6 bases). The CDR3 has 13 residues. Germline CDR1 reads SGHDN; CDR2 reads FVKESK. V was pared by 2 bases and J by 13 bases, with 17 bases between. The CDR3 region is CASSQQPGRGMYF. DNA for the CDR3: TGTGCCAGCAGCCAACAGCCGGGACGCGGGATGTACTTC.

This clone appeared many times. This chain uses TRBV4-1 with TRBJ1-2, with D perhaps matching TRBD1 (5 bases). Germline lookup yields CDR1 MGHRA and CDR2 YSYEKL. The V gene lost 4 bases and the J gene lost 0 bases, with 12 bases spanning the gap. The CDR3 loop spans 15 amino acids. The CDR3 here is CASSRGAPANYGYTF. The CDR3 DNA is TGCGCCAGCAGCCGCGGGGCGCCCGCTAACTATGGCTACACCTTC.

Details on this clone: The sample carries other DNA sequences with the same CDR3. This chain joins TRBV5-1 and TRBJ2-2; D gene ambiguous. Germline CDR1 is SGHRS and CDR2 is YFSETQ. V was trimmed by 4 bases and J by 1 base, leaving 11 bases between them. This CDR3 contains 15 residues. The DNA for the CDR3 is TGCGCCAGCAGCACCGGATTAGTGAACACCGGGGAGCTGTTTTTT. The encoded protein is CASSTGLVNTGELFF.

The chain joins TRBV6-6 to TRBJ1-5; 7 bases map to TRBD1. This CDR3 has 15 amino acids. The germline V gene encodes CDR1 MNHNY and CDR2 SVGAGI (reference sequence). The V gene end was trimmed by 4 bases and the J gene end by 0 bases; junction bases not matched to a gene: 3. CDR3 DNA: TGTGCCAGCAGTTTCGGACAGGATAGCAATCAGCCCCAGCATTTT. Protein sequence: CASSFGQDSNQPQHF.

The V and J genes are TRBV11-3 and TRBJ2-1; D call uncertain. V was trimmed by 0 bases and J by 6 bases, leaving 15 bases between them. This CDR3 region has 16 residues. Germline CDR1 is SGHNT and CDR2 is YENEEA. The CDR3 nucleotides are TGTGCCAGCAGCTTAGATTCCCAGATCCTAGGCAATGAGCAGTTCTTC. Translation gives CASSLDSQILGNEQFF.

This rearrangement joins TRBV5-8 to TRBJ2-1, with 13 bases lining up with TRBD2. This CDR3 has 15 amino acids. Germline V gene lookup returns CDR1 SGHTS and CDR2 YDEGEE. V was pared by 1 base and J by 9 bases, with 4 bases of the junction left unmatched. The CDR3 protein is CASSLTSGRASEQFF. The CDR3 bases are TGTGCCAGCAGCTTGACTAGCGGGAGGGCCAGTGAGCAGTTCTTC.

V usage is TRBV28 and J usage is TRBJ2-1; the match to TRBD1 covers 8 bases. The CDR3 contains 16 residues. Per germline, CDR1 MDHEN and CDR2 SYDVKM. Trimming removed 3 bases from V and 2 bases from J; junction bases left unmatched: 6. CDR3 bases: TGTGCCAGCAGTTTGAGTGCAGGGGGCGCCTACAATGAGCAGTTCTTC. Protein sequence: CASSLSAGGAYNEQFF.

This chain connects TRBV5-1 to TRBJ2-7; TRBD1 matches at 7 bases. There are 15 residues in the CDR3. V shed 4 bases, J shed 3 bases, and the junction held 10 bases outside the gene matches. Germline V gives CDR1 SGHRS, CDR2 YFSETQ. CDR3 sequence: CASSPPMTGSYEQYF. Written as DNA, the CDR3 is TGCGCCAGCAGCCCTCCGATGACAGGGAGCTACGAGCAGTACTTC.

The rearrangement uses TRBV2 and TRBJ1-5; TRBD1 matches at 7 bases. The V gene end was trimmed by 5 bases and the J gene end by 7 bases; junction bases not matched to a gene: 5. The CDR3 has 13 residues. Germline V lookup: CDR1 SNHLY, CDR2 FYNNEI. The CDR3 is CASSRQGEQPQHF. The DNA for the CDR3 is TGTGCCAGCAGTAGACAGGGCGAGCAGCCCCAGCATTTT.

This sequence joins TRBV7-2 and TRBJ1-2; maybe TRBD1 (6 bases). This CDR3 is built from 15 residues. CDR1 is SGHTA and CDR2 is FQGNSA in the germline V gene. V was trimmed by 8 bases and J by 1 base, leaving 17 bases between them. CDR3 bases: TGTGCCAGCGAAGAGGCGGGGGGGCTTAACTATGGCTACACCTTC. Its protein is CASEEAGGLNYGYTF.

This clone came up a few times. This chain connects TRBV7-9 to TRBJ2-1; 13 bases agree with TRBD2. Trimming removed 5 bases from V and 8 bases from J; junction bases left unmatched: 9. Germline values: CDR1 SEHNR, CDR2 FQNEAQ (reference sequence). This CDR3 has 16 amino acids. The CDR3 DNA is TGTGCCAGCAGCCGCGGACTAGCGGGAGTGGAACATGAGCAGTTCTTC. It codes for CASSRGLAGVEHEQFF.

The chain links TRBV5-1 to TRBJ2-2; 8 bases agree with TRBD1. This CDR3 has 17 residues. The germline V gene encodes CDR1 SGHRS and CDR2 YFSETQ. The ends lost 0 bases at V and 6 bases at J; junction bases unmatched: 10. DNA for the CDR3: TGCGCCAGCAGCTTGGCCGTTGGCCAGGGGGCCCCCGGGGAGCTGTTTTTT. It translates to CASSLAVGQGAPGELFF.

The chain links TRBV5-3 to TRBJ1-1; possibly TRBD1 for D (5 bases). Being an ORF, TRBV5-3 has a function that is uncertain. The CDR3 is 15 residues long. The V end was cut by 0 bases, the J end by 2 bases, with 11 bases between. The CDR3 coding sequence is TGTGCCAGAAGCTTGGTCGGCAGGGCAAACACTGAAGCTTTCTTT. As protein: CARSLVGRANTEAFF.

The V call is TRBV7-2, the J call TRBJ2-5, with D possibly being TRBD1 or TRBD2 (6 bases each). V was clipped by 4 bases and J by 9 bases, with 18 bases between them. The CDR3 is 14 residues long. Germline values: CDR1 SGHTA, CDR2 FQGNSA. As DNA, the CDR3 is TGTGCCAGCAGCTACTATACCCGGAGGGGGGCCCAGTACTTC. This translates into CASSYYTRRGAQYF.

This chain links TRBV29-1 with TRBJ1-4; D unclear. The germline V gene has CDR1 SQVTM and CDR2 ANQGSEA. V was shortened by 8 bases and J by 4 bases, with 11 bases between the two germline ends. This CDR3 comprises 12 residues. DNA of the CDR3: TGCAGCTACCAATTCCGTAATGAAAAACTGTTTTTT. The encoded protein is CSYQFRNEKLFF. Full variable domain (outside the CDR3, taken from reference TRBV29-1 and TRBJ1-4): SAVISQKPSRDICQRGTSLTIQCQVDSQVTMMFWYRQQPGQSLTLIATANQGSEATYESGFVIDKFPISRPNLTFSTLTVSNMSPEDSSIYLCSYQFRNEKLFFGSGTQLSVL.

This clone was seen only a few times. The V call is TRBV10-3, the J call TRBJ2-1; D is ambiguous. Trimming removed 6 bases from V and 2 bases from J, with 5 bases in between. The CDR3 consists of 12 residues. In germline, CDR1 is ENHRY, CDR2 SYGVKD. The CDR3 is CAISETYNEQFF. In nucleotides, the CDR3 is TGTGCCATCAGCGAGACCTACAATGAGCAGTTCTTC.